This T cell receptor beta chain was sequenced for a study of T cell responses to AZD1222 COVID-19 vaccine. The study's findings and limits: Vaccine-related CD4 TCRs covered spike, predominating at 160-218 and 743-854. Baseline seropositives among AZD1222 recipients totaled only 5 to 7. Increases in Spike-specific TCR breadth and depth were seen after two AZD1222 doses. Nearly half of spike-specific TCRs reportedly target variant regions that are unmutated in the B.1.351 and B.1.1.7 variants.

This CDR3 comprises 14 residues. V was cut by 3 bases and J by 3 bases, with 9 bases left in between. CDR1 and CDR2 (germline): LNHNV, YYDKDF (reference sequence). This clone occurred once. The antigen is undetermined. The repertoire was sequenced with immunoSEQ multiplex PCR; TCRdb's copy has only in-frame clones and lacks some. Of approximately 190,000 clones listed, roughly 92% are singletons. Material: peripheral blood, obtained 28 days after the second dose of the MenACWY control vaccine. The sequence was obtained from an adult who received the MenACWY meningococcal vaccine as a control. J is TRBJ2-1 and V is TRBV15; TRBD1 might be the D (5 bases). The CDR3 region is CATSRDMDYNEQFF. The CDR3 nucleotides read TGTGCCACCAGCAGGGACATGGACTACAATGAGCAGTTCTTC.